This TCR beta chain was found in a study of Ad26.COV2.S vaccination and SARS-CoV-2 variants. Sample treatment: approximately 18 received Ad26.COV2.S at low or high dose, single or two shots; five or six received placebo; per-sample allocation not given. Collection of the samples took place on day 63 after the first injection of vaccine or placebo. Spike of the Wuhan-strain SARS-CoV-2 was expressed by an Ad26 vector, which formed the vaccine. The repertoire was sequenced with immunoSEQ multiplex PCR; TCRdb's copy has only in-frame clones and lacks some. The sample records 440,000 or so clones, about 90% being singletons. CDR1 is SGHNT, CDR2 YENEEA, per germline. V was pared by 0 bases and J by 8 bases, with 8 bases between. This CDR3 is 13 amino acids long.

Sequences were derived from peripheral blood, sampled in a trial of Ad26.COV2.S vaccine versus placebo. The V and J genes are TRBV11-3 and TRBJ2-1; D is unclear. This TCR derives from a person between 18 and 60 years old who received the Ad26.COV2.S COVID-19 vaccine or a placebo. CDR3 in amino acids: CASSLDLGYEQFF. As DNA, the CDR3 is TGTGCCAGCAGCTTAGATCTGGGCTATGAGCAGTTCTTC.